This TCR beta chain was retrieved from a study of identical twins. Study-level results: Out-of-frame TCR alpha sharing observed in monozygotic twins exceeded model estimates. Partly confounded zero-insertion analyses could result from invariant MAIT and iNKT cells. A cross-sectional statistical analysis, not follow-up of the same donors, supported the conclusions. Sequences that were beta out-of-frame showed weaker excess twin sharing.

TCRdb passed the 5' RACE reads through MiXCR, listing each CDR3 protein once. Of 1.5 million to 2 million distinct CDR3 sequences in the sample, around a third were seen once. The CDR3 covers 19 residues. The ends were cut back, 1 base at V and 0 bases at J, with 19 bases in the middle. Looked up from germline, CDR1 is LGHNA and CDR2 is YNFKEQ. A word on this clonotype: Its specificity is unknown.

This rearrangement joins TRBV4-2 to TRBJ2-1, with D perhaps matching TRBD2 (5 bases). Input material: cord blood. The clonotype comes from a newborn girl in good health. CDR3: CASSQGQAESISSYNEQFF. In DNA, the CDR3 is TGTGCCAGCAGCCAAGGTCAAGCGGAGTCAATCAGCTCCTACAATGAGCAGTTCTTC.